This is a list of T cell receptor beta chains from one sample in a study of glioma-infiltrating T cells. In TCRdb, the multiplex PCR reads were re-called with MiXCR into one record per CDR3 protein. The table has around 10,000 distinct CDR3 sequences, approximately 60% seen once. Sequenced material: glioma tissue, nonneoplastic brain tissue, or PBMCs (not recorded which). These receptors were obtained from a human donor with low-grade glioma or glioblastoma, undergoing nonglioma brain surgery, or in good health (not recorded which). Both conserved end residues are part of each CDR3. D genes are given only for firm matches. The size of a clone is reported for some rows only, either as once, few or many, or as a class for expanded clones.

j_gene,d_gene,abundance,v_gene,CDR3aa,CDR3nt
TRBJ1-2,-,-,TRBV28,CASSAVFVANCGYTF,TGTGCCAGCAGCGCCGTTTTCGTGGCTAACTGCGGCTACACCTTC
TRBJ1-6,TRBD1,-,TRBV28,CASSCVQGVNSPLHF,TGTGCCAGCAGTTGCGTACAGGGGGTGAATTCACCCCTCCACTTT
TRBJ2-3,-,-,TRBV5-1,CASNPGLDITSTDTQYF,TGCGCCAGCAACCCAGGCTTGGACATCACTAGCACAGATACGCAGTATTTT
TRBJ1-6,-,many,TRBV19,CASSIDAGVNSPLHF,TGTGCCAGTAGTATTGACGCAGGGGTAAATTCACCCCTCCACTTT
TRBJ1-2,-,-,TRBV7-2,CASSRPSRANYGYSF,TGTGCCAGCAGCAGACCCTCCCGGGCCAACTATGGCTACAGCTTC
TRBJ2-7,TRBD2,many,TRBV7-2,CASSFEGTSGSYEQYF,TGTGCCAGCAGCTTCGAAGGGACTAGCGGCTCCTACGAGCAGTACTTC
TRBJ2-7,-,-,TRBV6-2/TRBV6-3,CASCYSRGPGYEQCF,TGTGCCAGCTGTTACTCGAGGGGTCCCGGCTACGAGCAGTGCTTC
TRBJ2-2,TRBD2,-,TRBV4-2,CARPPLAEDTGELFF,TGTGCCCGTCCCCCACTAGCGGAGGACACCGGGGAGCTGTTTTTT
TRBJ1-2,-,-,TRBV20-1,CSANEGQSYNYTF,TGCAGTGCTAACGAGGGGCAGTCTTATAACTACACCTTC
TRBJ1-3,-,-,TRBV6-2/TRBV6-3,CASSYSSPKSGNTIYF,TGTGCCAGCAGTTACTCGTCCCCAAAGTCTGGAAACACCATATATTTT
TRBJ2-7,TRBD1,medium-sized,TRBV28,CASSWGQGSYEQYF,TGTGCCAGCAGTTGGGGACAGGGCTCCTACGAGCAGTACTTC
TRBJ2-3,TRBD2,-,TRBV20-1,CGARSGGTSSRDTQYF,TGCGGTGCTAGGTCGGGGGGGACTAGCAGTAGAGATACGCAGTACTTT
TRBJ2-5,-,many,TRBV7-2,CASSLGGPQETQYF,TGTGCCAGCAGCTTAGGAGGTCCCCAAGAGACCCAGTACTTC
TRBJ2-7,TRBD2,-,TRBV12-3/TRBV12-4,CATAGTRGRGTSYEQYF,TGTGCCACCGCAGGGACTAGAGGGAGGGGCACTTCCTACGAGCAGTACTTC
TRBJ2-3,-,-,TRBV27,CASSLWTIFYTQYF,TGTGCCAGCAGTTTGTGGACTATTTTCTATACGCAGTATTTT
TRBJ2-5,-,-,TRBV7-9,CASRSRQIQETQYF,TGTGCAAGCAGATCGCGACAGATCCAAGAGACACAGTACTTC
TRBJ2-2,-,once,TRBV9,CASSATGKGNTGELFF,TGTGCCAGCAGCGCTACCGGGAAGGGGAACACCGGGGAGCTGTTTTTT
TRBJ1-2,-,-,TRBV20-1,CSARDRGAYGYTF,TGCAGTGCTAGAGATCGGGGTGCCTATGGCTACACCTTC
TRBJ2-1,TRBD2,-,TRBV20-1,CSAFGTSGMAYVQFF,TGCAGTGCTTTCGGGACTAGCGGGATGGCATATGTGCAGTTCTTC
TRBJ1-2,-,-,TRBV18,CASSQLGDGYTF,TGTGCCAGCTCACAATTAGGGGATGGCTACACATTC
TRBJ1-5,-,-,TRBV30,CAWSVRLEYQTQHF,TGTGCATGGAGTGTACGTCTCGAATATCAGACCCAGCATTTT
TRBJ1-1,-,medium-sized,TRBV20-1,CSARYPRRQGGTEAFF,TGCAGTGCTAGATACCCCCGCAGGCAGGGAGGCACTGAAGCTTTCTTT
TRBJ2-7,-,many,TRBV11-2,CASSLGPEIYEQYF,TGTGCCAGCAGCTTAGGCCCGGAAATCTACGAGCAGTACTTC
TRBJ1-3,-,-,TRBV7-8,CASSPYLGGRPRSGNTICF,TGTGCCAGCAGCCCGTATTTAGGAGGGAGACCCCGCTCTGGGAACACCATATGTTTT
TRBJ1-6,TRBD1,-,TRBV5-4,CASGQDRGYSPLHF,TGTGCCAGCGGCCAGGACAGGGGGTATTCACCCCTCCACTTT
TRBJ2-2,TRBD1,-,TRBV11-2,CAILIPRQGAGELFF,TGTGCCATCTTGATTCCGCGACAGGGGGCCGGGGAGCTGTTTTTT
TRBJ2-7,-,-,TRBV28,CASTTPGLSCEQYF,TGTGCCAGCACCACGCCGGGTCTCTCATGCGAGCAGTACTTC
TRBJ1-2,-,-,TRBV7-2,CASSLGGDVYGYTF,TGTGCCAGCAGCTTAGGTGGGGACGTATATGGCTACACCTTC
TRBJ1-1,-,-,TRBV20-1,CSSRIEVNTEAFF,TGCAGTTCTAGAATTGAGGTAAACACTGAAGCTTTCTTT
TRBJ2-7,TRBD1,once,TRBV28,CAGMGQGWSYEQYF,TGTGCCGGCATGGGACAGGGCTGGAGCTACGAGCAGTACTTC
TRBJ1-5,-,medium-sized,TRBV20-1,CSAGDVPSSNQPQHF,TGCAGTGCCGGGGACGTCCCTAGTAGCAATCAGCCCCAGCATTTT
TRBJ2-7,-,-,TRBV10-2,CASSEFGPDIYEQYF,TGCGCCAGCAGCGAATTTGGGCCGGACATATACGAGCAGTACTTC
TRBJ2-5,-,medium-sized,TRBV20-1,CSATKTDQETQYF,TGCAGTGCAACGAAGACCGACCAAGAGACCCAGTACTTC
TRBJ2-5,-,once,TRBV28,CARSLLDRTGETQYF,TGTGCCAGAAGTTTATTAGACAGGACGGGGGAGACCCAGTACTTC
TRBJ1-1,-,-,TRBV28,CASSLWGPVVGRSSEGTEAFF,TGTGCCAGCAGTTTATGGGGACCCGTAGTGGGACGGAGCAGTGAAGGCACTGAAGCTTTCTTT
TRBJ1-1,-,once,TRBV20-1,CSAMVYRDTEAFF,TGCAGTGCTATGGTGTACAGGGACACTGAAGCTTTCTTT
TRBJ1-5,-,-,TRBV6-1,CASKGGQPQHF,TGTGCCAGCAAGGGAGGTCAGCCCCAGCATTTT
TRBJ2-1,-,many,TRBV7-6,CASSLGPAPSSDEQFF,TGTGCCAGCAGCTTAGGACCCGCACCTTCTAGCGATGAGCAGTTCTTC
TRBJ2-3,TRBD2,-,TRBV7-9,CASRLAGDSDTKYF,TGTGCCAGCAGACTAGCGGGGGATTCGGATACGAAGTATTTT
TRBJ1-1,-,medium-sized,TRBV28,CASTPGMNTEAFF,TGTGCCAGCACCCCGGGGATGAACACTGAAGCTTTCTTT
TRBJ1-5,TRBD1,-,TRBV20-1,CSAVGTGSQTQHF,TGCAGTGCTGTAGGGACAGGGAGTCAGACCCAGCATTTT
TRBJ2-1,-,few,TRBV29-1,CSVESSGNNEQFF,TGCAGCGTTGAGTCCAGTGGAAACAATGAGCAGTTCTTC
TRBJ1-5,-,medium-sized,TRBV28,CASSTPAEPQHF,TGTGCCAGCAGCACCCCTGCCGAGCCCCAGCATTTT
TRBJ1-1,TRBD1,once,TRBV7-9,CASSFRQGGNTEAFF,TGTGCCAGCAGTTTTCGACAGGGGGGTAACACTGAAGCTTTCTTT
TRBJ2-1,TRBD2,-,TRBV19,CASSSPTSGSSNQQFF,TGTGCCAGTAGTAGTCCGACTAGCGGCAGTTCGAATCAGCAGTTCTTC